The 25 T cell receptor beta chains listed next were all sequenced from one sample in a study of early T cells in non-severe SARS-CoV-2 infection. TCRdb ran MiXCR on the 5' RACE reads and lists one entry per CDR3 protein. The data contain 55,000 to 80,000 distinct CDR3 sequences, about 11% of them singletons. Sequencing was performed on whole blood. Receptor source: an adult who was a healthcare worker with PCR-confirmed SARS-CoV-2 infection or an uninfected control (not recorded which).

This clonotype was seen ten or more times. The V gene is TRBV13, the J gene TRBJ2-7; D call uncertain. Germline loops: CDR1 PRHDT, CDR2 FYEKMQ (reference sequence). This CDR3 contains 14 residues. V was pared by 2 bases and J by 2 bases, with 10 bases between. CDR3 loop: CASSLRDGPYEQYF. CDR3 in DNA: TGTGCCAGCAGCTTACGTGACGGGCCCTACGAGCAGTACTTC.

Many counts were recorded for this clonotype. This rearrangement joins TRBV6-2 or TRBV6-3 to TRBJ2-1; no clear D. Germline lookup yields CDR1 MNHEY and CDR2 SVGEGT. This CDR3 has 14 amino acids. The V gene lost 7 bases and the J gene lost 8 bases, with 18 bases spanning the gap. CDR3 loop: CASTLLPIVDEQFF. The DNA for the CDR3 is TGTGCCAGCACCCTTCTCCCAATAGTCGATGAGCAGTTCTTC.

In this sample, this clonotype turned up many times. V and J are TRBV10-3 and TRBJ2-7; 12 nucleotides align to TRBD1. The CDR3 is 14 residues long. The V and J ends lost 6 bases and 6 bases, in that order; junction bases with no gene match: 6. Germline V gene sequence: CDR1 ENHRY, CDR2 SYGVKD. As DNA, the CDR3 is TGTGCCATCAGCCCGGGACAGGGGGCCGGCGAGCAGTACTTC. This translates into CAISPGQGAGEQYF.

The CDR3 loop is CSVFTGGRQPQHF. DNA for the CDR3: TGCAGCGTTTTTACAGGGGGCCGTCAGCCCCAGCATTTT. This chain uses TRBV29-1 with TRBJ1-5; TRBD1 aligns across 9 bases. Per the germline V gene, CDR1 is SQVTM and CDR2 is ANQGSEA. This CDR3 is 13 amino acids long. With 5 bases clipped from V and 6 bases from J, the junction kept 5 bases outside the gene matches.

This chain joins TRBV23-1 and TRBJ2-7; D tentatively fits TRBD1 or TRBD2 (5 bases each). TRBV23-1 is an open reading frame whose function is uncertain. This CDR3 has 13 amino acids. The V end lost 8 bases, the J end lost 4 bases, and 15 bases lay between the germline ends. The CDR3 loop reads CASGLGRLYEQYF. DNA of the CDR3: TGCGCCAGCGGACTGGGGCGGTTGTACGAGCAGTACTTC.

This clonotype was detected ten times or more. The V and J genes are TRBV6-1 and TRBJ2-3; 10 nucleotides align to TRBD1. With 8 bases clipped from V and 5 bases from J, the junction kept 13 bases outside the gene matches. Per germline, CDR1 MNHNS and CDR2 SASEGT. The CDR3 has 16 residues. The CDR3 is CASGSFGQGVGDTQYF. In DNA, the CDR3 is TGTGCCAGCGGATCTTTTGGACAGGGGGTCGGAGATACGCAGTATTTT.

At least ten counts were recorded for this clonotype. This chain joins TRBV2 and TRBJ1-2, with a possible D match to TRBD1 (5 bases). CDR1 and CDR2 (germline): SNHLY, FYNNEI. With 4 bases removed from V and 4 bases from J, the gap between germline ends came to 13 bases. The CDR3 sequence is 14 residues long. DNA for the CDR3: TGTGCCAGCAGTGTCCCGGGACTCTCCTATGGCTACACCTTC. It encodes CASSVPGLSYGYTF. Based on the CDR3 plus reference TRBV2 and TRBJ1-2, the full variable domain is EPEVTQTPSHQVTQMGQEVILRCVPISNHLYFYWYRQILGQKVEFLVSFYNNEISEKSEIFDDQFSVERPDGSNFTLKIRSTKLEDSAMYFCASSVPGLSYGYTFGSGTRLTVV.

This clonotype has more than one count but fewer than ten. The chain couples TRBV9 to TRBJ2-1, with D perhaps matching TRBD1 (5 bases). CDR1 is SGDLS and CDR2 is YYNGEE in the germline V gene. The CDR3 is 13 residues long. Trimming removed 0 bases from V and 5 bases from J, with 6 bases in between. CDR3 nucleotides: TGTGCCAGCAGCGTAGGACAGAACAATGAGCAGTTCTTC. Translating it yields CASSVGQNNEQFF. Looking up the rest from reference TRBV9 and TRBJ2-1 gives the full variable domain: DSGVTQTPKHLITATGQRVTLRCSPRSGDLSVYWYQQSLDQGLQFLIQYYNGEERAKGNILERFSAQQFPDLHSELNLSSLELGDSALYFCASSVGQNNEQFFGPGTRLTVL.

The sample holds many counts of this clonotype. The chain couples TRBV7-9 to TRBJ2-1, with D possibly matching TRBD2 (5 bases). Trimming left V 5 bases short and J 2 bases short, with 10 bases between. Germline V gene sequence: CDR1 SEHNR, CDR2 FQNEAQ (reference sequence). The CDR3 contains 14 residues. The CDR3 coding sequence is TGTGCCAGCAGCCTCCGGAGGCCCTACAATGAGCAGTTCTTC. It yields the protein CASSLRRPYNEQFF.

This clonotype was detected ten times or more. CDR3 nucleotides: TGTGCCAGCAGTCTGGACCAGACTAATGAAAAACTGTTTTTT. This encodes CASSLDQTNEKLFF. The chain carries TRBV12-3 or TRBV12-4 and TRBJ1-4, with D unclear. Trimming stripped 5 bases from V and 2 bases from J, with 9 bases between. The CDR3 is 14 residues long.

This clonotype was counted many times. The CDR3 loop reads CASSLARYNEQFF. The DNA of the CDR3 is TGTGCCAGCAGCTTAGCTAGATACAATGAGCAGTTCTTC. V is TRBV7-2 and J is TRBJ2-1; D is undetermined. Germline assignment: CDR1 SGHTA and CDR2 FQGNSA. The CDR3 is made up of 13 amino acids. Trimming took off 0 bases at V and 4 bases at J, with 4 bases between the two ends.

The chain's CDR3 is CASSLGQGGDEKLFF. CDR3 DNA sequence: TGTGCCAGCAGCTTAGGACAGGGAGGCGATGAAAAACTGTTTTTT. The V and J genes are TRBV7-8 and TRBJ1-4; 7 nucleotides agree with TRBD1. The V and J ends lost 1 base and 6 bases, in that order; junction bases with no gene match: 5. The CDR3 extends over 15 amino acids. The germline gives CDR1 SGHVS, CDR2 FQNEAQ.

The J gene is TRBJ2-7, the V gene TRBV29-1; D uncertain. CDR3 length: 11 residues. Germline CDR1 and CDR2: SQVTM and ANQGSEA. V was clipped by 5 bases and J by 4 bases, with 9 bases between them. DNA for the CDR3: TGCAGCGTTAAACAGACTTACGAGCAGTACTTC. This translates into CSVKQTYEQYF.

This clonotype appeared many times. The gene calls are TRBV4-1 and TRBJ1-2, with 8 bases identical to TRBD1. The CDR3 sequence is 16 residues long. With 1 base clipped from V and 0 bases from J, the junction kept 4 bases outside the gene matches. In germline, CDR1 is MGHRA, CDR2 YSYEKL. The CDR3 protein is CASSQVQGASNYGYTF. The CDR3, as DNA: TGCGCCAGCAGCCAAGTCCAGGGGGCCTCTAACTATGGCTACACCTTC.

There are many counts of this clonotype. This chain joins TRBV6-2 or TRBV6-3 and TRBJ2-1, with 9 nucleotides matching TRBD2. The CDR3 has 17 residues. Germline values: CDR1 MNHEY, CDR2 SVGEGT. V trimming: 5 bases; J trimming: 1 base; junction bases outside the gene matches: 9. This chain's CDR3 is CASSGLAGPGSYNEQFF. In nucleotides, the CDR3 is TGTGCCAGCAGTGGTCTAGCGGGGCCTGGATCCTACAATGAGCAGTTCTTC.

The CDR3 sequence: CSARRDRGKETQYF. The CDR3 DNA reads TGCAGTGCTAGACGGGACAGGGGAAAAGAGACCCAGTACTTC. V is TRBV20-1 and J is TRBJ2-5; TRBD1 agrees at 10 bases. Per germline, CDR1 DFQATT and CDR2 SNEGSKA (reference sequence). This CDR3 spans 14 amino acids. Trimming took 2 bases from V and 3 from J; bases not matched to a gene: 3.

This clonotype has at least ten counts. The chain couples TRBV14 to TRBJ1-3; D possibly corresponds to TRBD1 (5 bases). This CDR3 contains 15 residues. Germline-derived CDR1 and CDR2 are SGHDN and FVKESK. Trimming left V 5 bases short and J 7 bases short, with 18 bases between. CDR3 sequence: CASSGGTRDSNTIYF. The CDR3 DNA sequence: TGTGCCAGCAGCGGAGGGACCAGAGACTCCAACACCATATATTTT.

A remark on this clonotype: The conserved phenylalanine or tryptophan normally closing the CDR3 is absent here, so this likely arose from a read error. Because the CDR3's place on the DNA is in doubt, the DNA is left out and the CDR3 is given as listed by TCRdb. V gene TRBV6-6 combines with J gene TRBJ1-2; the D segment call TRBD1 is taken from the table without a DNA check. The CDR3 is 11 amino acids long, termini counted. CDR1 and CDR2 (germline): MNHNY, SVGAGI (reference sequence). The CDR3 region is CASGRDRVFSG.

This chain links TRBV30 with TRBJ2-7, with 15 positions matching TRBD2. Germline V gene data show CDR1 as GTSNPN and CDR2 as SVGIG (reference sequence). The CDR3 extends over 15 amino acids. Trimming took 1 base from V and 3 from J; bases not matched to a gene: 1. The DNA for the CDR3 is TGTGCCTGGAGTGAGGGACTAGCGGGGGGCTACGAGCAGTACTTC. Translation: CAWSEGLAGGYEQYF.

This clonotype was seen ten or more times. The genes are TRBV25-1 and TRBJ2-3; 12 positions match TRBD2. The trim removed 4 bases at V and 2 bases at J, leaving 4 bases unmatched. The germline V gene has CDR1 MGHDK and CDR2 SYGVNS. The CDR3 has 16 amino acids. The DNA for the CDR3 is TGTGCCAGCAGTGCGGGGACTAGCGGGCTCACAGATACGCAGTATTTT. It translates to CASSAGTSGLTDTQYF.

This clonotype appeared many times. The rearrangement links TRBV18 to TRBJ2-6, with D perhaps assigned TRBD1 or TRBD2 (5 bases each). In germline, CDR1 is KGHSH, CDR2 LQKENI. Trimming stripped 6 bases from V and 0 bases from J, with 21 bases between. The CDR3 runs 19 residues. CDR3 DNA sequence: TGTGCCAGCTCCCTCGGGACCAAAGCTTCATTCTCTGGGGCCAACGTCCTGACTTTC. Encoded protein: CASSLGTKASFSGANVLTF.

This clonotype was recorded many times. The J gene is TRBJ2-5, the V gene TRBV4-1; possibly TRBD1 for D (6 bases). This CDR3 comprises 15 residues. Germline-derived CDR1 and CDR2 are MGHRA and YSYEKL. V lost 1 base, J lost 4 bases, and 13 bases lay in between. The CDR3 reads CASSQAPGARETQYF. Written as DNA, the CDR3 is TGCGCCAGCAGCCAAGCTCCAGGGGCCCGAGAGACCCAGTACTTC.

V usage is TRBV10-1 and J usage is TRBJ2-3; D may correspond to TRBD1 or TRBD2 (6 bases each). Germline loops: CDR1 WNHNN, CDR2 SYGVQD (reference sequence). Trimming removed 3 bases at V and 8 bases at J, with 12 bases between. The CDR3 is 13 residues long. CDR3 protein: CASSDLQGGTQYF. The CDR3 DNA reads TGCGCCAGCAGTGATTTACAGGGAGGTACGCAGTATTTT.

This clonotype has at least ten counts. CDR3 loop: CASSQSGGGTDTQYF. In DNA, the CDR3 is TGTGCCAGCAGCCAAAGCGGGGGTGGCACAGATACGCAGTATTTT. The genes are TRBV3-1 and TRBJ2-3, with TRBD2 matching 8 bases. Germline V gene data show CDR1 as LGHDT and CDR2 as YNNKEL (reference sequence). Trimming cost V 2 bases and J 1 base; bases outside gene matches: 2. The CDR3 sequence is 15 residues long.

The chain recombines TRBV7-2 with TRBJ2-3; weak D call: TRBD2 (6 bases). Germline CDR1 and CDR2: SGHTA and FQGNSA. The CDR3 extends over 15 amino acids. The germline V and J ends were trimmed by 7 bases and 0 bases, with 14 bases remaining between them. CDR3 sequence: CASKSSVASTDTQYF. DNA of the CDR3: TGTGCCAGCAAGTCTAGCGTCGCTAGCACAGATACGCAGTATTTT.